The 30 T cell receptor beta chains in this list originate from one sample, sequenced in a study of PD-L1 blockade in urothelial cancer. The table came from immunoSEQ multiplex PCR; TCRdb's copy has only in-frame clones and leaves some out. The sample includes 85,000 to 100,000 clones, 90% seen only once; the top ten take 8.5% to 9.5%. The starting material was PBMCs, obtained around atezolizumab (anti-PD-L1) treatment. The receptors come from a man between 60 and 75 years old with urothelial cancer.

CDR3 nucleotide sequence: TGTGCCAGCAGCCAAGATCTCAGGGTGTCACCCCTCCACTTT. The encoded protein is CASSQDLRVSPLHF. The chain combines TRBV4-2 with TRBJ1-6, with D maybe TRBD1 (5 bases). The CDR3 is 14 residues long. Per the germline V gene, CDR1 is LGHNA and CDR2 is YNFKEQ. V gave up 0 bases and J gave up 10 bases, with 10 bases separating them.

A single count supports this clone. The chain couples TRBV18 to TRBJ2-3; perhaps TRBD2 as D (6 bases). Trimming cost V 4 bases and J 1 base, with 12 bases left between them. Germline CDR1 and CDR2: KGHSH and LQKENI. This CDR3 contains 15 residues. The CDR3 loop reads CASSRSGDGTDTQYF. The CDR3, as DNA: TGTGCCAGCTCACGTAGCGGAGATGGCACAGATACGCAGTATTTT. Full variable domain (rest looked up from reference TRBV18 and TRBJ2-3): NAGVMQNPRHLVRRRGQEARLRCSPMKGHSHVYWYRQLPEEGLKFMVYLQKENIIDESGMPKERFSAEFPKEGPSILRIQQVVRGDSAAYFCASSRSGDGTDTQYFGPGTRLTVL.

The CDR3, as DNA: TGTGCCAGCAGCCTGGGCCTAGCGGGAGGCAACACCGGGGAGCTGTTTTTT. As protein: CASSLGLAGGNTGELFF. The rearrangement uses TRBV5-4 and TRBJ2-2; the match to TRBD2 covers 11 bases. Germline-derived CDR1 and CDR2 are SGHNT and YYREEE (reference sequence). The V and J ends lost 4 bases and 2 bases, in that order; junction bases with no gene match: 7. CDR3 length: 17 residues.

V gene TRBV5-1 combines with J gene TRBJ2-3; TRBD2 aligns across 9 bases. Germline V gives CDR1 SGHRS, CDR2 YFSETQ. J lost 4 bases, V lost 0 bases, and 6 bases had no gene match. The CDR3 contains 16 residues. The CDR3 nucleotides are TGCGCCAGCAGCTTGGGGTCTAGCGGGACCTCAGATACGCAGTATTTT. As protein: CASSLGSSGTSDTQYF.

This CDR3 is CASSLRTGRGDEQFF. The CDR3 DNA is TGTGCCAGCAGCTTAAGGACAGGGAGGGGGGATGAGCAGTTCTTC. The J gene is TRBJ2-1, the V gene TRBV7-3, with D perhaps TRBD1 (8 bases). Deletions cut 1 base from V and 8 bases from J, with 15 bases between. This CDR3 region has 15 residues. Germline lookup yields CDR1 SGHTA and CDR2 FQGTGA.

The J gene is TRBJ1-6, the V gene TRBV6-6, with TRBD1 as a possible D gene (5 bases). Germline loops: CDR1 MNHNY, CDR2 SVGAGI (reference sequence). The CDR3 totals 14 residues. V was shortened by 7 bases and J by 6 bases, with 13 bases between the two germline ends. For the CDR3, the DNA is TGTGCCAGCACCAGGGAACGAGGTAATTCACCCCTCCACTTT. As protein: CASTRERGNSPLHF.

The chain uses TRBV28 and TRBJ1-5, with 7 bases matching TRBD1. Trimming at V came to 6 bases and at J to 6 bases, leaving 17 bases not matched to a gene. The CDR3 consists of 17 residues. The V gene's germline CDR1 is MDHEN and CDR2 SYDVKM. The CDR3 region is CASRQTGLKYRGQPQHF. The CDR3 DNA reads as TGTGCCAGCAGGCAGACAGGGTTGAAATATCGGGGTCAGCCCCAGCATTTT.

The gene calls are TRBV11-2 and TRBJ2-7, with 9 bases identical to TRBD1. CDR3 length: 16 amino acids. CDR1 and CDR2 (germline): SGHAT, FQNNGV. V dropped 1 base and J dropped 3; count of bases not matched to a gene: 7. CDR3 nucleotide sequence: TGTGCCAGCAGCTTAGCTTCTGGGACAGGGTTCTACGAGCAGTACTTC. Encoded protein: CASSLASGTGFYEQYF. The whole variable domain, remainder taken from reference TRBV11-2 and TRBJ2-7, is EAGVAQSPRYKIIEKRQSVAFWCNPISGHATLYWYQQILGQGPKLLIQFQNNGVVDDSQLPKDRFSAERLKGVDSTLKIQPAKLEDSAVYLCASSLASGTGFYEQYFGPGTRLTVT.

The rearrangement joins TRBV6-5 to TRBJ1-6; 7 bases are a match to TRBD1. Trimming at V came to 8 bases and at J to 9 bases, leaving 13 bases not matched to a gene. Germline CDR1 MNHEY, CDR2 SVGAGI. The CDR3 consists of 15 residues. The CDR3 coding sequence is TGTGCCAGCCGGGGGACAGATCTATATCCTTCACCCCTCCACTTT. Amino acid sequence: CASRGTDLYPSPLHF.

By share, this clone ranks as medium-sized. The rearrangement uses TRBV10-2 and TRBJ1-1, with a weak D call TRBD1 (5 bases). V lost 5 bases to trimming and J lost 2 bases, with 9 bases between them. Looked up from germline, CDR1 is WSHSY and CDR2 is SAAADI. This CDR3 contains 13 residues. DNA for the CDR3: TGCGCCAGCAGTAGCAGGGAAAACACTGAAGCTTTCTTT. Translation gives CASSSRENTEAFF.

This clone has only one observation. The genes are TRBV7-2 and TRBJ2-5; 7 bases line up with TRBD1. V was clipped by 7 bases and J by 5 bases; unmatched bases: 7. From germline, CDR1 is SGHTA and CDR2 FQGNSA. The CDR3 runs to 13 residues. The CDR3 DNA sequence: TGTGCCAGCAACATAGACAGGGTCGAGACCCAGTACTTC. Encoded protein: CASNIDRVETQYF.

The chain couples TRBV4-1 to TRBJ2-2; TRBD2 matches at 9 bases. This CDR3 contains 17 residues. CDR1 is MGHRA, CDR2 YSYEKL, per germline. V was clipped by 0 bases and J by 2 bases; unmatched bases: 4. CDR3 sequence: CASSQEVLAGNTGELFF. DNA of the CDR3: TGCGCCAGCAGCCAAGAAGTGCTAGCGGGAAACACCGGGGAGCTGTTTTTT.

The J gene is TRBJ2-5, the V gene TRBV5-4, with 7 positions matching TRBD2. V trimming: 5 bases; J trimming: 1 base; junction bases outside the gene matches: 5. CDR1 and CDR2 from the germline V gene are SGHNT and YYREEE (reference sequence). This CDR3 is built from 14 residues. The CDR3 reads CASSPGRAQETQYF. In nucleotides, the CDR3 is TGTGCCAGCAGTCCGGGGAGGGCCCAAGAGACCCAGTACTTC.

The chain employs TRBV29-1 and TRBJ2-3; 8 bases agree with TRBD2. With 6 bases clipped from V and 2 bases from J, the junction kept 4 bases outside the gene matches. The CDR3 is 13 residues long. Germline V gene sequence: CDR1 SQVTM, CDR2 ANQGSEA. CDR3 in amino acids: CSVREGPTDTQYF. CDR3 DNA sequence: TGCAGCGTACGGGAGGGCCCCACAGATACGCAGTATTTT.

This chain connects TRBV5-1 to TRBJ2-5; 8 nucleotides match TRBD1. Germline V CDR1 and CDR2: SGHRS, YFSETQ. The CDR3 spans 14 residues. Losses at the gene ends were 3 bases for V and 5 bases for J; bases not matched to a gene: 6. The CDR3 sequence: CASSYGTGGETQYF. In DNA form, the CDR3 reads TGCGCCAGCAGCTATGGGACAGGCGGGGAGACCCAGTACTTC.

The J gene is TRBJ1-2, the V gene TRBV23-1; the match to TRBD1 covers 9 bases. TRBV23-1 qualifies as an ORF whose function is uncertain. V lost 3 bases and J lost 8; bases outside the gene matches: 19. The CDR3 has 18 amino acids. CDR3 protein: CASSQGTRGQGMDRGYTF. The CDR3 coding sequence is TGCGCCAGCAGTCAGGGGACCCGGGGACAGGGAATGGATAGGGGCTACACCTTC.

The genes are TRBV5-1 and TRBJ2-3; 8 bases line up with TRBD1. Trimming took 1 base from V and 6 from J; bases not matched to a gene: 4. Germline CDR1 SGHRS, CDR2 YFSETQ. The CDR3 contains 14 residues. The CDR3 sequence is CASSLSGGIDTQYF. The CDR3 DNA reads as TGCGCCAGCAGCTTGTCAGGGGGCATCGATACGCAGTATTTT.

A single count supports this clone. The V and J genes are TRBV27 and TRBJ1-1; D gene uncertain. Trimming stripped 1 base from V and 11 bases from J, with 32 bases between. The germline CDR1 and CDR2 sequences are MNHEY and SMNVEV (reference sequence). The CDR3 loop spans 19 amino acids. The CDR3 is CASSLYPWRSVLLSSGAFF. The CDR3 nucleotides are TGTGCCAGCAGTTTATATCCCTGGAGGAGCGTCCTACTATCTTCCGGGGCTTTCTTT.

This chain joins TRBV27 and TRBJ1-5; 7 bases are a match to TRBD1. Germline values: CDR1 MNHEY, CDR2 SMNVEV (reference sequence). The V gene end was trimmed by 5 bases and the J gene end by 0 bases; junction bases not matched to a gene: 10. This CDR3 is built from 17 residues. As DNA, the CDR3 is TGTGCCAGCAGTCGCCGGGACAGCCTATATAGCAATCAGCCCCAGCATTTT. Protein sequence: CASSRRDSLYSNQPQHF.

The DNA for the CDR3 is TGTGCCAGCAGCGTCGCGACAGTTACCTACGAGCAGTACTTC. Its translation: CASSVATVTYEQYF. The chain combines TRBV5-6 with TRBJ2-7; perhaps TRBD1 as D (5 bases). Trimming pared 4 bases from V and 2 bases from J, leaving 13 bases between. The CDR3 runs 14 residues. The germline CDR1 and CDR2 sequences are SGHDT and YYEEEE.

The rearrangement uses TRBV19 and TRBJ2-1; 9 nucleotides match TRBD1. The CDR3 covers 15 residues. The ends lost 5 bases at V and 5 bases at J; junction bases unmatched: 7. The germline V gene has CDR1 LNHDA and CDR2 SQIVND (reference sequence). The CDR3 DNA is TGTGCCAGTAGTCGCCGACAGGGGGGTAACAATGAGCAGTTCTTC. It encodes CASSRRQGGNNEQFF.

The CDR3, as DNA: TGTGCCTGGAGTGCGGCCTACGAGCAGTACTTC. Translated, it gives CAWSAAYEQYF. This sequence joins TRBV30 and TRBJ2-7, with D hard to call. The V gene lost 1 base and the J gene lost 2 bases, with 3 bases spanning the gap. This CDR3 comprises 11 residues. CDR1 and CDR2 from the germline V gene are GTSNPN and SVGIG (reference sequence).

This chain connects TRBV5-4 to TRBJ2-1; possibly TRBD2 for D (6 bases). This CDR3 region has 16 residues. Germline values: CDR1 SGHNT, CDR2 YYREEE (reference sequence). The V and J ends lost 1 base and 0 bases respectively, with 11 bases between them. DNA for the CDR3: TGTGCCAGCAGCTTGAAGGCGGGGAACTCCTACAATGAGCAGTTCTTC. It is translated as CASSLKAGNSYNEQFF.

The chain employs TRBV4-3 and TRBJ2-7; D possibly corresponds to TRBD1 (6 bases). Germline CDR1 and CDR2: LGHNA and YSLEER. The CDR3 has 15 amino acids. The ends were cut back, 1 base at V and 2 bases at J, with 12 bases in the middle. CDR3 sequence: CASSQATGRAYEQYF. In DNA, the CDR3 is TGCGCCAGCAGCCAAGCTACAGGGAGAGCCTACGAGCAGTACTTC.

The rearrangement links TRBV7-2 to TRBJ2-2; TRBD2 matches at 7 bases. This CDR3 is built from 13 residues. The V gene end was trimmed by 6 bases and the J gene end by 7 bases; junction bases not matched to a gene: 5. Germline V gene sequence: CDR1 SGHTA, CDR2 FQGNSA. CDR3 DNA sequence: TGTGCCAGCAGAAGCGGGGTCGGCGGGGAGCTGTTTTTT. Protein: CASRSGVGGELFF.

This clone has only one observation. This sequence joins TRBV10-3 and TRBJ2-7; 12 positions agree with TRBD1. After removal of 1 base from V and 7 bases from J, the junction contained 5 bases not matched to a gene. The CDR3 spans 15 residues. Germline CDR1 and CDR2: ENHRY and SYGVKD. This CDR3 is CAISELGQGAYEQYF. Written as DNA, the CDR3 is TGTGCCATCAGTGAGTTGGGACAGGGGGCGTATGAGCAGTACTTC.

The CDR3 DNA reads TGTGCCAGCAGCCCAGGGGCCAATCAGCCCCAGCATTTT. This codes for CASSPGANQPQHF. This chain links TRBV7-2 with TRBJ1-5; tentatively, D is TRBD1 (6 bases). This CDR3 has 13 amino acids. Germline loops: CDR1 SGHTA, CDR2 FQGNSA. The V end lost 5 bases, the J end lost 3 bases, and 8 bases lay between the germline ends.

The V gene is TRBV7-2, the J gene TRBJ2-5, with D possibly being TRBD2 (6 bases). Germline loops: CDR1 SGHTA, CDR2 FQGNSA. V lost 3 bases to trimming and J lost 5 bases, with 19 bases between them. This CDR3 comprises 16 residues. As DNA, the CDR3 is TGTGCCAGCAGCTTGGCCGGGACGGGGGTGGAGGAGACCCAGTACTTC. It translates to CASSLAGTGVEETQYF.

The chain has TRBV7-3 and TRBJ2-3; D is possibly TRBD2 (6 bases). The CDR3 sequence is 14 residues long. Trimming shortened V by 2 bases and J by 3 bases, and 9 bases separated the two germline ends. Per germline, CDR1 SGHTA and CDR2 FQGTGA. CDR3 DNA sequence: TGTGCCAGCAGCTTAGGAGGGAGAACAGATACGCAGTATTTT. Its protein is CASSLGGRTDTQYF.

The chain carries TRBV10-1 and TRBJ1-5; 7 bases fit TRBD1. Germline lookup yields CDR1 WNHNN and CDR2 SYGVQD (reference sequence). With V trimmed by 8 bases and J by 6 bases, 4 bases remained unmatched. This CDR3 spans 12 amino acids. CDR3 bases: TGCGCCAGCGACAGGGCGGGTCAGCCCCAGCATTTT. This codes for CASDRAGQPQHF.